This is a list of T cell receptor beta chains from one sample in a study of T cell responses to AZD1222 COVID-19 vaccine. The table came from immunoSEQ multiplex PCR; TCRdb's copy has only in-frame clones and leaves some out. The table includes approximately 64,000 clones, roughly 84% detected once. The source material was peripheral blood, sampled on day 0 of AZD1222 vaccination. These receptors came from an adult in good health. Each CDR3 is given with its conserved first and last residue. The order of the fields is D gene, clone size, J gene, V gene, CDR3 DNA, CDR3 protein. A D gene is named only where the DNA matches it firmly. Clone size is given for some rows only: seen once, a few or many times, or a class if the clone is expanded.

>-|few|TRBJ2-2|TRBV12-3/TRBV12-4
TGTGCCAGCCGTTTAGCGGTGAACGGGGAGCTGTTTTTT
CASRLAVNGELFF
>-|-|TRBJ1-1|TRBV4-3
TGCGCCAGCAGCCAAGCTACAGGGCCTGCTTTCTTT
CASSQATGPAFF
>-|-|TRBJ2-3|TRBV25-1
TGTGCCAGCAGCCAAGGGGGGGTTGTCGTAGATACGCAGTATTTT
CASSQGGVVVDTQYF
>TRBD1|-|TRBJ2-7|TRBV7-9
TGTGCCAGCAGCTCACAGGACAGGCGGTACGAGCAGTACTTC
CASSSQDRRYEQYF
>TRBD1|-|TRBJ1-1|TRBV5-1
TGCGCCAGCAGCATAGCAGGGGGGGTCACTGAAGCTTTCTTT
CASSIAGGVTEAFF
>-|-|TRBJ1-4|TRBV6-1
TGTGCCAGCAGTGAAGCTTACCGAAATGAAAAACTGTTTTTT
CASSEAYRNEKLFF
>-|-|TRBJ1-1|TRBV6-1
TGTGCCAGCAGCTCCCTCCCGCAGGGTAACACTGAAGCTTTCTTT
CASSSLPQGNTEAFF
>TRBD2|-|TRBJ2-2|TRBV9
TGTGCCAGCAGCCCTATAGGCATTGGCGGGGGGCTGGGCACCGGGGAGCTGTTTTTT
CASSPIGIGGGLGTGELFF
>-|-|TRBJ1-2|TRBV5-4
TGTGCCAGCAGCTTGTCTTCTCAGGGGTCCTATGGCTACACCTTC
CASSLSSQGSYGYTF
>-|-|TRBJ1-1|TRBV5-1
TGCGCCAGCAGCTCCGGGACAACTAACACTGAAGCTTTCTTT
CASSSGTTNTEAFF
>-|-|TRBJ1-2|TRBV5-1
TGCGCCAGCAGCTTGGAGGGGGACGGAGGAGACTATGGCTACACCTTC
CASSLEGDGGDYGYTF
>-|-|TRBJ1-4|TRBV9
TGTGCCAGCAGCGTAGGAGCTCGGGTTGCTGAAAAACTGTTTTTT
CASSVGARVAEKLFF
>TRBD1|-|TRBJ1-1|TRBV5-4
TGTGCCAGCAGCTCTGTGTCGGCGGGACAGGGATACATAGGGGCTTTCTTT
CASSSVSAGQGYIGAFF
>TRBD1|-|TRBJ1-1|TRBV5-1
TGCGCCAGCAGCCCGGATAGACAGGGGAGGGCTGAAGCTTTCTTT
CASSPDRQGRAEAFF
>TRBD1|-|TRBJ2-1|TRBV3-1/TRBV3-2
TGTGCCAGCAGTAAGGGACAGAGCTACAATGAGCAGTTCTTC
CASSKGQSYNEQFF
>-|-|TRBJ2-7|TRBV7-2
TGTGCCAGCAGCTTATTCACGGCAGCCTCCTACGAGCAGTACTTC
CASSLFTAASYEQYF
>-|-|TRBJ2-7|TRBV9
TGTGCCAGCAGCGTAGAAAGTACAGCCTACGAGCAGTACTTC
CASSVESTAYEQYF
>-|-|TRBJ2-7|TRBV5-6
TGTGCCAGCAGCTTGCTGTTTAGAGCGTACGAGCAGTACTTC
CASSLLFRAYEQYF
>TRBD1|-|TRBJ2-7|TRBV7-2
TGTGCCAGCAGCCGGATGGGACAGGGGACCGACGAGCAGTACTTC
CASSRMGQGTDEQYF
>-|-|TRBJ1-5|TRBV27
TGTGCCAGCAGTTTAACTTGGGGTGAGTGGCAGCCCCAGCATTTT
CASSLTWGEWQPQHF
>TRBD1|few|TRBJ2-1|TRBV5-1
TGCGCCAGCAGCTTGGGCCTTGGGGGACAGGCTTTCAATGAGCAGTTCTTC
CASSLGLGGQAFNEQFF
>-|-|TRBJ2-7|TRBV18
TGTGCCAGCTCACCACTGGACAGCCACTCCTACGAGCAGTACTTC
CASSPLDSHSYEQYF
>-|-|TRBJ2-5|TRBV5-1
TGCGCCAGCAGCTTGCGCCTGGGGGGCGGAGAGACCCAGTACTTC
CASSLRLGGGETQYF
>TRBD1|once|TRBJ2-7|TRBV5-1
TGCGCCAGCAGCTACGACAGGGCCGAGCAGTACTTC
CASSYDRAEQYF
>-|-|TRBJ1-5|TRBV19
TGTGCCAGTAGTTCGACAGCCGCGAGCTATAGCAATCAGCCCCAGCATTTT
CASSSTAASYSNQPQHF
>-|-|TRBJ2-1|TRBV11-2
TGTGCCAGCAGCGCATACCCCATCGGGGGAGCCTACAATGAGCAGTTCTTC
CASSAYPIGGAYNEQFF
>TRBD2|-|TRBJ2-3|TRBV10-3
TGTGCCATCAGTGAACGACTAGCGGGGGAGTCCACAGATACGCAGTATTTT
CAISERLAGESTDTQYF
>-|-|TRBJ1-2|TRBV28
TGTGCCAGCAGTTTAGTCCAGACCTCTTCCTATGGCTACACCTTC
CASSLVQTSSYGYTF
>-|-|TRBJ2-7|TRBV5-1
TGCGCCAGCAGCTTGGGGGCCTTCTACGAGCAGTACTTC
CASSLGAFYEQYF
>-|few|TRBJ2-1|TRBV2
TGTGCCAGCAGCCGAAAGGGACCAAGCTCCTACAATGAGCAGTTCTTC
CASSRKGPSSYNEQFF
>-|-|TRBJ2-7|TRBV4-2
TGTGCCAGCAGCCAAGTGAGGGACGAGCAGTACTTC
CASSQVRDEQYF
>-|-|TRBJ2-1|TRBV27
TGTGCCAGCAGCCCTGACAGGAAACCCTCCTACAATGAGCAGTTCTTC
CASSPDRKPSYNEQFF
>TRBD1|-|TRBJ2-7|TRBV15
TGTGCCACCAGCAGAGATGGACAGGGTTTCGACGAGCAGTACTTC
CATSRDGQGFDEQYF
>-|few|TRBJ1-2|TRBV6-5
TGTGCCAGCAGTTACTCGATGGCAGTTCTTGTCTATGGCTACACCTTC
CASSYSMAVLVYGYTF
>-|-|TRBJ2-2|TRBV4-1
TGCGCCAGCAGCCAAGAATTCTGGTCCACCGGGGAGCTGTTTTTT
CASSQEFWSTGELFF
>-|-|TRBJ2-7|TRBV2
TGTGCCAGCAGTAGCCAACAGGGAGGGCCCTACGAGCAGTACTTC
CASSSQQGGPYEQYF
>TRBD1|-|TRBJ1-2|TRBV5-6
TGTGCCAGCAGCTTGGCCCCTGTGGGTCAGGGGGCTTTTGGCTACACCTTC
CASSLAPVGQGAFGYTF
>-|-|TRBJ2-7|TRBV6-2/TRBV6-3
TGTGCCAGCAGTTATCTCAGACCCTACGAGCAGTACTTC
CASSYLRPYEQYF
>-|-|TRBJ1-3|TRBV11-2
TGTGCCAGCAGCTTAGTCGGACTGACCTCTGGAAACACCATATATTTT
CASSLVGLTSGNTIYF
>TRBD1|-|TRBJ1-4|TRBV7-6
TGTGCCAGCAGCTTAGTACAGGGGGGTGAAAAACTGTTTTTT
CASSLVQGGEKLFF
>-|-|TRBJ1-1|TRBV4-3
TGCGCCAGCAGCCAAGACTCCGGACAGAGGTGGGCCGAAGCTTTCTTT
CASSQDSGQRWAEAFF
>TRBD1|-|TRBJ1-6|TRBV28
TGTGCCAGCACTACAATCGGACAGGGGAATTCACCCCTCCACTTT
CASTTIGQGNSPLHF
>-|once|TRBJ1-6|TRBV2
TGTGCCAGCAGCCAAGGGGTTGCAGATCCGCGTTCACCCCTCCACTTT
CASSQGVADPRSPLHF
>-|-|TRBJ2-7|TRBV13
TGTGCCAGCAGCTTAGCAGACAGATCCTACGAGCAGTACTTC
CASSLADRSYEQYF
>-|-|TRBJ1-5|TRBV7-9
TGTGCCAGCAGCGTGACAGGTAGCCCCCAGCATTTT
CASSVTGSPQHF
>-|-|TRBJ1-2|TRBV25-1
TGTGCCAGCAGTGAATTTGAGGGGAGTGGTGGCTACACCTTC
CASSEFEGSGGYTF
>-|few|TRBJ2-4|TRBV11-2
TGTGCCAGCAGCTCCACGGGACAAAGGAAAAACATTCAGTACTTC
CASSSTGQRKNIQYF
>TRBD2|-|TRBJ2-5|TRBV20-1
TGCAGTGCTAGTAGCGGGGGTGCGGAGACCCAGTACTTC
CSASSGGAETQYF
>-|-|TRBJ2-1|TRBV5-1
TGCGCCAGCAGCTTGCTGGGATACAATGAGCAGTTCTTC
CASSLLGYNEQFF
>-|once|TRBJ1-6|TRBV14
TGTGCCAGCAGCCAAGGGACAGTGGCTTCACCCCTCCACTTT
CASSQGTVASPLHF
>-|few|TRBJ2-7|TRBV3-1/TRBV3-2
TGTGCCAGCAGCCCTCTAGGGGGTACGCAGTACTTC
CASSPLGGTQYF
>-|once|TRBJ1-1|TRBV15
TGTGCCACCGGGCCGAGCACTGAAGCTTTCTTT
CATGPSTEAFF
>-|-|TRBJ1-5|TRBV4-1
TGCGCCAGCAGCCAAGGGGTCGGGACACACAATCAGCCCCAGCATTTT
CASSQGVGTHNQPQHF
>-|-|TRBJ1-5|TRBV7-9
TGTGCCAGCAGCCAGAAAGGTAGCAATCAGCCCCAGCATTTT
CASSQKGSNQPQHF
>TRBD1|few|TRBJ2-7|TRBV18
TGTGCCAGCTCACCGAGGGGGCGTAATGAGCAGTACTTC
CASSPRGRNEQYF
>TRBD1|few|TRBJ2-2|TRBV29-1
TGCAGCGCCAGACGGGACAGGGGGCCGACCGGGGAGCTGTTTTTT
CSARRDRGPTGELFF
>-|-|TRBJ1-2|TRBV13
TGTGCCAGCAGCCTTACGAGCGGGTTCGGAGACTATGGCTACACCTTC
CASSLTSGFGDYGYTF
>-|few|TRBJ1-5|TRBV10-1
TGCGCCAGCAGTACAGGGCTGGGGCAGCCCCAGCATTTT
CASSTGLGQPQHF
>-|once|TRBJ2-3|TRBV30
TGTGCCTTGTCGCCGGGACTTAGCACAGATACGCAGTATTTT
CALSPGLSTDTQYF